This T cell receptor beta chain comes out of a study of T cells after yellow fever vaccination. This clonotype came up a few times. Overall study findings and caveats: A weaker secondary response peaked on day 5, the primary on day 15.

CDR1 SGHAT and CDR2 FQNNGV come from the germline V gene. The CDR3 is 12 amino acids. Between the trimmed V and J ends, which lost 5 bases and 3 bases, there was a span of 8 bases. The study made its TCR cDNA through 5'RACE template switching. That step introduced a universal primer site along with UMIs. TCRdb called the 5' RACE reads again in MiXCR, with one record for every CDR3 protein. The repertoire holds about 96,000 distinct CDR3 sequences, with about 8.2% as singletons. This chain joins TRBV11-2 and TRBJ2-7, with D perhaps matching TRBD1 (6 bases). The material sequenced was CD8+ T cells not binding an NS4B(214-222) dextramer, sorted from PBMCs, taken less than 16 days after the first yellow fever vaccination. The clonotype comes from a man aged 18-30 years who received the YFV17D yellow fever vaccine. The CDR3 nucleotides read TGTGCCAGCAGCACACAGGGCTACGAGCAGTACTTC. It codes for CASSTQGYEQYF. Full variable domain (rest looked up from reference TRBV11-2 and TRBJ2-7): EAGVAQSPRYKIIEKRQSVAFWCNPISGHATLYWYQQILGQGPKLLIQFQNNGVVDDSQLPKDRFSAERLKGVDSTLKIQPAKLEDSAVYLCASSTQGYEQYFGPGTRLTVT.